The clone carrying this T cell receptor (beta chain) was seen repeatedly, ten times or more. The antigen is not known. Amplification of TCR beta CDR3 regions was performed using RNA transcripts as template. The HTBI primer set served for first-round RT-PCR of the TCR CDR3. Via MiXCR, TCRdb re-called the multiplex PCR reads, giving one row per CDR3 protein. This sample has 310,000 or so distinct CDR3 sequences; more than 15% occur once, and the top ten carry roughly 53%. In making diagnoses, clinical symptoms, serum thyroxine and TRAb, thyroid ultrasound and orbital computed tomography were all used. The sample belongs to a study of T cells in Graves' hyperthyroidism and ophthalmopathy. Background on the study: The authors collected peripheral blood at initial diagnosis, before any treatment. The study, taken as a whole, reports: A model built on 13 V-J features separated ophthalmopathy from stable hyperthyroidism. Blood also carried most thyroid clonotypes expanded above 0.001.

J gave up 2 bases and V 2 bases, and 13 bases lay outside the gene matches. The CDR3 totals 18 residues. CDR1 MNHEY and CDR2 SVGEGT come from the germline V gene. J is TRBJ2-3 and V is TRBV6-2 or TRBV6-3, with 7 bases aligning to TRBD2. The sequencing sample was made of blood. This receptor was obtained from a woman between 55 and 75 years old with Graves' ophthalmopathy. In nucleotides, the CDR3 is TGTGCCAGCAGTTACAGAGCGGGACCAACCCGGACCACAGATACGCAGTATTTT. This encodes CASSYRAGPTRTTDTQYF.